This is a list of T cell receptor beta chains from one sample in a study of response to subunit inactivated influenza vaccine. TCRdb itself ran the RT-PCR reads through MiXCR, one entry per CDR3 protein. Of under 950,000 distinct CDR3 sequences in the sample, 21% were seen once. The input for sequencing was PBMCs from blood, taken 5 days after vaccination. These receptors came from a man aged 45-65 years who received an inactivated influenza vaccine. Each CDR3 is given with its conserved first and last residue. Each record gives: J gene, D gene, V gene, clone size, CDR3 length, CDR3 protein, CDR3 DNA. D genes are given only for firm matches. Clone size is given for some rows only: seen once, a few or many times, or a class if the clone is expanded.

>TRBJ2-3|.|TRBV19|.|14
CASSIDLWADTQYF
TGTGCCAGTAGTATAGACCTATGGGCAGATACGCAGTATTTT
>TRBJ1-6|.|TRBV6-5|.|15
CASSHEGGYNSPLHF
TGTGCCAGCAGTCACGAAGGGGGCTATAATTCACCCCTCCACTTT
>TRBJ2-2|TRBD2|TRBV12-3/TRBV12-4|many|14
CASSPRLAGGELFF
TGTGCCAGCAGTCCTCGACTAGCGGGCGGGGAGCTGTTTTTT
>TRBJ1-5|TRBD1|TRBV6-2/TRBV6-3|few|15
CASNPGQWSNQPQHF
TGTGCCAGCAATCCGGGACAGTGGAGCAATCAGCCCCAGCATTTT
>TRBJ1-5|.|TRBV4-1|many|21
CASSQDRRLKTRVYSNQPQHF
TGCGCCAGCAGCCAAGATAGGCGGTTGAAAACTCGGGTCTATAGCAATCAGCCCCAGCATTTT
>TRBJ1-3|.|TRBV4-2|.|17
CASSQDTNRVPGNTIYF
TGTGCCAGCAGCCAAGACACCAACAGGGTCCCTGGGAACACCATATATTTT
>TRBJ1-5|.|TRBV10-3|.|12
CATRDNNQPQHF
TGTGCCACCCGGGACAACAATCAGCCCCAGCATTTT
>TRBJ2-1|.|TRBV20-1|.|15
CSARDRWRSYNEQFF
TGCAGTGCTAGAGATCGATGGAGGTCTTACAATGAGCAGTTCTTC
>TRBJ2-7|TRBD1|TRBV24-1|few|16
CATSDGLRGPIYEQYF
TGTGCCACCAGTGATGGTCTCAGGGGGCCGATCTACGAGCAGTACTTC
>TRBJ2-7|.|TRBV20-1|.|12
CSGNDGDYEQYF
TGCAGTGGTAACGACGGTGACTACGAGCAGTACTTC
>TRBJ2-3|.|TRBV5-5|.|14
CASSPPPYTDTQYF
TGTGCCAGCAGCCCGCCGCCCTACACAGATACGCAGTATTTT
>TRBJ2-7|TRBD2|TRBV20-1|few|14
CSARRASGSYEQYF
TGCAGTGCTAGAAGGGCTAGCGGGAGTTACGAGCAGTACTTC
>TRBJ2-1|TRBD2|TRBV28|.|17
CASSPGLAFGSYNEQFF
TGTGCCAGCAGTCCTGGACTAGCCTTTGGCTCCTACAATGAGCAGTTCTTC
>TRBJ1-2|TRBD1|TRBV7-2|few|15
CASSPRGDRRSGYTF
TGTGCCAGCAGTCCGAGGGGGGACAGGAGATCTGGCTACACCTTC
>TRBJ2-1|.|TRBV29-1|.|14
CSVGSGGTYNEQFF
TGCAGCGTTGGGTCCGGCGGGACCTACAATGAGCAGTTCTTC
>TRBJ2-1|.|TRBV20-1|few|14
CSARSGFAGNEQFF
TGCAGTGCTAGAAGCGGATTCGCCGGGAATGAGCAGTTCTTC
>TRBJ2-2|.|TRBV4-1|few|15
CASSQTHRYTGELFF
TGCGCCAGCAGCCAAACCCACAGGTACACCGGGGAGCTGTTTTTT
>TRBJ2-1|.|TRBV4-3|few|13
CASSQQAYNEQFF
TGCGCCAGCAGCCAACAAGCCTACAATGAGCAGTTCTTC
>TRBJ1-1|.|TRBV29-1|many|13
CSVVRGSNTEAFF
TGCAGCGTTGTACGGGGGTCCAACACTGAAGCTTTCTTT
>TRBJ2-7|TRBD2|TRBV6-1|few|18
CASSPEPILAGTSGEQYF
TGTGCCAGCAGCCCCGAGCCCATACTAGCGGGGACGTCGGGGGAGCAGTACTTC
>TRBJ2-2|TRBD2|TRBV20-1|.|14
CSARVSGRTGELFF
TGCAGTGCTAGAGTCAGCGGGAGGACCGGGGAGCTGTTTTTT
>TRBJ1-2|.|TRBV4-2|.|15
CASSQAETDVYGYTF
TGTGCCAGCAGCCAAGCGGAGACGGATGTGTATGGCTACACCTTC
>TRBJ2-7|TRBD1|TRBV5-4|.|16
CASSQVGQGASYEQYF
TGTGCCAGCAGCCAGGTGGGGCAGGGGGCCTCCTACGAGCAGTACTTC
>TRBJ2-1|TRBD2|TRBV30|.|16
CAWSVPSGGPLGEQFF
TGTGCCTGGAGTGTACCCTCGGGGGGACCTCTCGGTGAGCAGTTCTTC
>TRBJ1-2|.|TRBV12-3/TRBV12-4|.|17
CTSSLVPRRGARYGYTF
TGTACCAGCAGTTTAGTTCCCCGTCGGGGGGCGAGGTATGGCTACACCTTC
>TRBJ2-7|.|TRBV6-5|.|14
CASSYGGNSYEQYF
TGTGCCAGCAGTTACGGGGGGAACTCCTACGAGCAGTACTTC
>TRBJ2-5|TRBD1|TRBV12-3/TRBV12-4|.|14
CASTEDRGRETQYF
TGTGCCAGCACCGAGGACAGGGGCCGGGAGACCCAGTACTTC
>TRBJ2-7|TRBD1|TRBV7-9|few|12
CASRGDRYEQYF
TGTGCCAGCAGGGGGGACAGATACGAGCAGTACTTC
>TRBJ2-3|TRBD2|TRBV29-1|many|13
CSVGAGGTDTQYF
TGCAGCGTCGGAGCGGGGGGCACAGATACGCAGTATTTT
>TRBJ2-7|.|TRBV5-1|.|16
CASSSTGTLSSYEQYF
TGCGCCAGCAGCTCAACCGGGACGCTCAGCTCCTACGAGCAGTACTTC
>TRBJ2-1|.|TRBV4-2|once|16
CASSQWARATFNEQFF
TGTGCCAGCAGCCAATGGGCCCGGGCGACCTTCAATGAGCAGTTCTTC
>TRBJ2-7|TRBD1|TRBV10-3|.|15
CAISEPRQGVYEQYF
TGTGCCATCAGTGAGCCCAGACAGGGGGTCTACGAGCAGTACTTC
>TRBJ1-2|.|TRBV20-1|.|11
CSANGASGYTF
TGCAGTGCTAACGGGGCATCCGGCTACACCTTC
>TRBJ2-1|TRBD2|TRBV7-2|.|15
CASSFSGGALSEQFF
TGTGCCAGCAGCTTTAGCGGGGGGGCCCTCAGTGAGCAGTTCTTC
>TRBJ2-1|.|TRBV20-1|many|15
CSARDRGVFLHEQFF
TGCAGTGCTAGAGATCGCGGGGTATTTCTGCATGAGCAGTTCTTC
>TRBJ2-5|TRBD2|TRBV7-2|few|14
CASSSMRGEETQYF
TGTGCCAGCAGCTCTATGCGGGGGGAAGAGACCCAGTACTTC
>TRBJ2-1|TRBD2|TRBV6-5|few|13
CASSISPGGRRFF
TGTGCCAGCAGTATATCTCCGGGCGGGAGGAGGTTCTTC
>TRBJ2-1|.|TRBV20-1|many|12
CSADRPGNEQFF
TGCAGTGCTGACCGACCTGGCAATGAGCAGTTCTTC
>TRBJ2-1|.|TRBV29-1|few|11
CSVVLAGEQFF
TGCAGCGTTGTACTCGCAGGAGAGCAGTTCTTC
>TRBJ2-1|TRBD1|TRBV12-3/TRBV12-4|many|15
CASSPPGQSYNEQFF
TGTGCCAGCAGTCCCCCGGGACAGTCTTACAATGAGCAGTTCTTC
>TRBJ2-3|.|TRBV20-1|.|15
CSARIPGLLTDTQYF
TGCAGTGCTAGAATACCAGGACTATTGACAGATACGCAGTATTTT
>TRBJ2-2|TRBD2|TRBV10-2|.|16
CASRTSGKAGTGELFF
TGCGCCAGCAGGACTAGCGGGAAGGCGGGCACCGGGGAGCTGTTTTTT
>TRBJ2-1|.|TRBV15|.|16
CATSREAGQAYNEQFF
TGTGCCACCAGCAGAGAGGCGGGACAAGCCTACAATGAGCAGTTCTTC
>TRBJ2-7|.|TRBV3-1|.|14
CASSQAGTPYEQYF
TGTGCCAGCAGCCAAGCCGGGACCCCCTACGAGCAGTACTTC